This T cell receptor (beta chain) was sequenced during a study of blood T cell repertoires in COVID-19. About the research overall: Some COVID-19 samples were acute and others convalescent; all came from the United States, Italy and Spain. T cells, B-cell-depleted T cells, or PBMCs supplied cDNA or gDNA.

Participants had their cohort set by participant-reported clinical history. The table came from immunoSEQ multiplex PCR; TCRdb's copy has only in-frame clones and leaves some out. This table has approximately 270,000 clones, roughly 88% appearing once. V was cut by 6 bases and J by 0 bases, with 5 bases left in between. This CDR3 has 12 amino acids. Germline V gives CDR1 MNHEY, CDR2 SVGAGI. The J gene is TRBJ1-1, the V gene TRBV6-5; D call uncertain. The sequence came from a woman in her thirties who had recovered from COVID-19. Sequences were obtained from PBMCs or T cells enriched from blood (not recorded which). The CDR3 sequence: CASSFLNTEAFF. CDR3 sequence (DNA): TGTGCCAGCAGCTTTCTGAACACTGAAGCTTTCTTT.